These 14 T cell receptor beta chains originate from one sample sequenced in a study of blood T cells in healthy people across ages. Primers used in a second PCR of roughly 7 to 12 cycles were a sample-barcoded 5' primer and a J-beta primer mix. TCRdb recomputed calls from the 5' RACE reads with MiXCR, one row per CDR3 protein. The sample records around 1.5 million distinct CDR3 sequences, 42% being singletons. The sample comprised blood. These receptors were taken from a woman younger than 30 in good health.

The chain combines TRBV11-2 with TRBJ2-5, with 9 nucleotides matching TRBD2. The CDR3 totals 16 residues. Germline V gives CDR1 SGHAT, CDR2 FQNNGV. Losses at the gene ends were 6 bases for V and 5 bases for J; bases not matched to a gene: 13. Here the CDR3 reads CASRPPGLAAKETQYF. CDR3 DNA: TGTGCCAGCAGGCCACCGGGACTAGCCGCGAAGGAGACCCAGTACTTC.

The chain's CDR3 is CASSVEVRIQETQYF. In DNA, the CDR3 is TGTGCCAGCAGCGTAGAGGTCAGGATACAAGAGACCCAGTACTTC. The chain links TRBV7-9 to TRBJ2-5; no definite D call. CDR1 and CDR2 from the germline V gene are SEHNR and FQNEAQ (reference sequence). The CDR3 is 15 residues long. The V gene lost 5 bases and the J gene lost 2 bases, with 15 bases spanning the gap.

This clonotype has a handful of counts. V gene TRBV4-1 combines with J gene TRBJ2-2; 11 nucleotides match TRBD2. The CDR3 contains 17 residues. The germline V gene has CDR1 MGHRA and CDR2 YSYEKL. J lost 4 bases, V lost 4 bases, and 8 bases had no gene match. CDR3 in amino acids: CASSPWLAGGGTGELFF. The DNA for the CDR3 is TGCGCCAGCAGCCCCTGGCTAGCGGGGGGAGGCACCGGGGAGCTGTTTTTT.

The rearrangement joins TRBV12-3 or TRBV12-4 to TRBJ1-1; 7 bases are shared with TRBD1. The CDR3 runs to 15 residues. The ends lost 5 bases at V and 11 bases at J; junction bases unmatched: 17. The CDR3 DNA sequence: TGTGCCAGCAGTACAAACAGGGGCCGGTCCCCGGGGGCTTTCTTT. Its translation is CASSTNRGRSPGAFF.

The V and J genes are TRBV14 and TRBJ2-1; 8 bases fit TRBD2. V trimming: 0 bases; J trimming: 0 bases; junction bases outside the gene matches: 13. CDR3 length: 20 amino acids. CDR1 and CDR2 (germline): SGHDN, FVKESK. The CDR3 sequence is CASSQDETSVGENSYNEQFF. CDR3 nucleotides: TGTGCCAGCAGCCAAGATGAGACTAGCGTCGGGGAGAACTCCTACAATGAGCAGTTCTTC.

The chain uses TRBV9 and TRBJ2-5; TRBD1 might be the D (6 bases). The CDR3 has 15 residues. The germline V and J ends were trimmed by 2 bases and 0 bases, with 11 bases remaining between them. The germline gives CDR1 SGDLS, CDR2 YYNGEE. The CDR3 bases are TGTGCCAGCAGCGTGTTAGACAGGTACCAAGAGACCCAGTACTTC. As protein: CASSVLDRYQETQYF.

The chain uses TRBV12-3 or TRBV12-4 and TRBJ1-2; D is possibly TRBD1 (6 bases). Trimming cost V 4 bases and J 7 bases, with 16 bases left between them. The CDR3 runs to 14 residues. The CDR3 loop is CASSSITQGVGYTF. The CDR3 region has the DNA TGTGCCAGCAGTTCAATAACACAGGGCGTTGGCTACACCTTC.

The V and J genes are TRBV3-1 and TRBJ1-4; D not resolved. The CDR3 spans 14 residues. Germline V CDR1 and CDR2: LGHDT, YNNKEL (reference sequence). V lost 4 bases, J lost 7 bases, and 13 bases lay in between. CDR3 residues: CASSRQGTIEKLFF. DNA of the CDR3: TGTGCCAGCAGCCGACAAGGCACCATTGAAAAACTGTTTTTT.

This clonotype was counted only a few times. Here the CDR3 reads CSARPTHGGDEQYF. CDR3 coding DNA: TGCAGTGCTAGACCCACCCACGGTGGGGACGAGCAGTACTTC. The chain carries TRBV20-1 and TRBJ2-7, with D hard to call. CDR1 is DFQATT and CDR2 is SNEGSKA in the germline V gene (reference sequence). Trimming removed 2 bases at V and 5 bases at J, with 16 bases between. The CDR3 spans 14 residues.

The chain couples TRBV27 to TRBJ2-1, with 7 bases lining up with TRBD2. Trimming at V came to 3 bases and at J to 8 bases, leaving 7 bases not matched to a gene. The CDR3 has 14 amino acids. Germline assignment: CDR1 MNHEY and CDR2 SMNVEV (reference sequence). The CDR3 bases are TGTGCCAGCAGTTTTCTCGGGAGGCACGATGAGCAGTTCTTC. It codes for CASSFLGRHDEQFF.

The table lists this clonotype with a few counts. The chain combines TRBV27 with TRBJ2-1; 11 positions match TRBD2. V lost 2 bases and J lost 1; bases outside the gene matches: 7. The CDR3 totals 18 residues. Germline lookup yields CDR1 MNHEY and CDR2 SMNVEV (reference sequence). CDR3 coding DNA: TGTGCCAGCAGTTTAAAAACTAGCGGGAGTCGGTCCTACAATGAGCAGTTCTTC. Protein: CASSLKTSGSRSYNEQFF.

The chain couples TRBV4-1 to TRBJ2-5, with TRBD2 identical over 9 bases. V gave up 1 base and J gave up 11 bases; unmatched junction bases: 11. CDR1 is MGHRA and CDR2 is YSYEKL in the germline V gene. The CDR3 spans 15 residues. The CDR3 here is CASSQVAGGYNEQYF. CDR3 coding DNA: TGCGCCAGCAGCCAAGTGGCGGGGGGGTACAATGAGCAGTACTTC.

This clonotype was found a few times. The V call is TRBV4-1, the J call TRBJ2-1, with D possibly being TRBD1 or TRBD2 (6 bases each). V lost 2 bases and J 6 bases, leaving 14 bases between the germline ends. The V gene's germline CDR1 is MGHRA and CDR2 YSYEKL. This CDR3 is 15 amino acids long. CDR3 bases: TGCGCCAGCAGCCAATCCCGGGGGCTAGCCAATGAGCAGTTCTTC. Its translation is CASSQSRGLANEQFF.

The sample holds a few counts of this clonotype. The gene calls are TRBV12-3 or TRBV12-4 and TRBJ1-3; no reliable D call. V dropped 8 bases and J dropped 0 bases, with 11 bases sitting between them. The CDR3 covers 14 residues. The CDR3 nucleotides read TGTGCCAGCCCAGGTCGGAGCTCTGGAAACACCATATATTTT. Translating it yields CASPGRSSGNTIYF.